This T cell receptor beta chain was documented in a study of radiation and T cells in renal cell carcinoma. This clone is a singleton in its sample. Time point described: blood 2 weeks post-SBRT. Described treatment: 15 Gy SBRT to primary tumor, nephrectomy 4 weeks later. TCRdb keeps only in-frame clones here, not all; method: immunoSEQ multiplex PCR. The table has about 150,000 clones, approximately 86% seen once. Trimming took 5 bases from V and 6 from J, leaving 14 bases between them. The CDR3 is 14 amino acids. Germline assignment: CDR1 LNHDA and CDR2 SQIVND (reference sequence). The chain employs TRBV19 and TRBJ2-1; tentatively, D is TRBD1 or TRBD2 (5 bases each). This clonotype was sampled from a woman between 50 and 59 years old with renal cell carcinoma. The sample here was blood, taken from a patient whose treatment included radiotherapy and nephrectomy. The CDR3 region has the DNA TGTGCCAGTAGTTACCTAGGGACCGGCAATGAGCAGTTCTTC. It translates to CASSYLGTGNEQFF.